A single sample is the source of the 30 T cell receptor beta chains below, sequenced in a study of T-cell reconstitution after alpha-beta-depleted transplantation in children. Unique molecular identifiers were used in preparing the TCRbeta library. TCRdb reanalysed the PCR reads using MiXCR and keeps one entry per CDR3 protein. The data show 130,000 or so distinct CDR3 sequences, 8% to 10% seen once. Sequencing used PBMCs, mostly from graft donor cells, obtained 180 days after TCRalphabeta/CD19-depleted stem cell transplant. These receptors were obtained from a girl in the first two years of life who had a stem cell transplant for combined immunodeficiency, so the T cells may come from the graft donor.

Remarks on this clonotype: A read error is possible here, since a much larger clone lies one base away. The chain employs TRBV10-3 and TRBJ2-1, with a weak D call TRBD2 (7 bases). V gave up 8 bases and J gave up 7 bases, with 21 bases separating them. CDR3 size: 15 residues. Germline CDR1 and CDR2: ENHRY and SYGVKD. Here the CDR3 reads CAISRGLHQQNEQFF. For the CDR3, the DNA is TGTGCCATCTCCAGGGGACTACACCAACAAAATGAGCAGTTCTTC.

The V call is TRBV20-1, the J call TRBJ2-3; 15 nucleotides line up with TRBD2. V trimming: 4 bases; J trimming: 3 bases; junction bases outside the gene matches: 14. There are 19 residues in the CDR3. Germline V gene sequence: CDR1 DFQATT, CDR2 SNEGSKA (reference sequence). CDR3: CSATNRGLAGGPRTDTQYF. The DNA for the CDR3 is TGCAGTGCTACCAACAGGGGACTAGCGGGAGGCCCTAGGACAGATACGCAGTATTTT.

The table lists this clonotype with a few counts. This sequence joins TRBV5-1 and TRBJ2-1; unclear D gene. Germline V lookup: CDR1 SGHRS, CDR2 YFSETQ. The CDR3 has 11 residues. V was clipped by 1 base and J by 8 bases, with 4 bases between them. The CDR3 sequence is CASSLIDEQFF. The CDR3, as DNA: TGCGCCAGCAGCTTGATCGATGAGCAGTTCTTC.

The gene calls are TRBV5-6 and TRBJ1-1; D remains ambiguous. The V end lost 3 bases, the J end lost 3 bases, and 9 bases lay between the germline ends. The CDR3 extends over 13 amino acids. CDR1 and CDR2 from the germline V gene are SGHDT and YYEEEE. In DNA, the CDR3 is TGTGCCAGCAGCTCCAGACCTTACACTGAAGCTTTCTTT. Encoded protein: CASSSRPYTEAFF.

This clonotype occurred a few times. Written as DNA, the CDR3 is TGTGCCAGCAGCCCCCACTGGACAGGGCTGGGCAATGAGCAGTTCTTC. It yields the protein CASSPHWTGLGNEQFF. The rearrangement uses TRBV11-2 and TRBJ2-1; 8 bases match TRBD1. In germline, CDR1 is SGHAT, CDR2 FQNNGV. The CDR3 extends over 16 amino acids. V was clipped by 5 bases and J by 6 bases; unmatched bases: 12.

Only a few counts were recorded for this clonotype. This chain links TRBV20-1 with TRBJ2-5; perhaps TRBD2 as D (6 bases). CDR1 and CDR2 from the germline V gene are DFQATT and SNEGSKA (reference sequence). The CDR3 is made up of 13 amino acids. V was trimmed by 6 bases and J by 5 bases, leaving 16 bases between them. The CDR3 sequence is CSAPRGKEETQYF. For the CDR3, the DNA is TGCAGTGCCCCCCGCGGGAAGGAGGAGACCCAGTACTTC.

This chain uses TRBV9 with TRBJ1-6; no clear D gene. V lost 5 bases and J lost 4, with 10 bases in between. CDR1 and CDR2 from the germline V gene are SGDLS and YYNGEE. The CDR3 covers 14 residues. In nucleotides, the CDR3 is TGTGCCAGCAGGGCGGGGATTTATAATTCACCCCTCCACTTT. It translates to CASRAGIYNSPLHF.

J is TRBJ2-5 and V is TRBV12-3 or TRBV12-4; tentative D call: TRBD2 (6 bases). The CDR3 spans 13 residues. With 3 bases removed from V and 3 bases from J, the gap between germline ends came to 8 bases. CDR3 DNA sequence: TGTGCCAGCAGTTTTGGGGGGAAAGAGACCCAGTACTTC. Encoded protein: CASSFGGKETQYF.

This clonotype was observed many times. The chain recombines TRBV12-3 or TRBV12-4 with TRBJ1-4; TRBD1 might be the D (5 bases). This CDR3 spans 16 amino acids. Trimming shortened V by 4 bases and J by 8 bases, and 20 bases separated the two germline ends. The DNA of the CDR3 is TGTGCCAGCAGTTCCCCCGACCGGGGCGGTGGAGAAAAACTGTTTTTT. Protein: CASSSPDRGGGEKLFF.

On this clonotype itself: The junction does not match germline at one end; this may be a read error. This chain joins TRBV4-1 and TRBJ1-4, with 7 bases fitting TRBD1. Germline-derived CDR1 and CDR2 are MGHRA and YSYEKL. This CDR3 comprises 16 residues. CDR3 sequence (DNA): TGCGCCTGCAGCCAAGTTACCGGGACAGCAAATGAAAAACTGTTTTTT. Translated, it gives CACSQVTGTANEKLFF.

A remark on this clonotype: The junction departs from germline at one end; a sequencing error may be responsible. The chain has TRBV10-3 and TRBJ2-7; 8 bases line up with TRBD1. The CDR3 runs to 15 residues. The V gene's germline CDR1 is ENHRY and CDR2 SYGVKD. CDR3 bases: TGTTCCATCAGTGAGTCGGACAGGGTTACCTACGAGCAGTACTTC. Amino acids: CSISESDRVTYEQYF.

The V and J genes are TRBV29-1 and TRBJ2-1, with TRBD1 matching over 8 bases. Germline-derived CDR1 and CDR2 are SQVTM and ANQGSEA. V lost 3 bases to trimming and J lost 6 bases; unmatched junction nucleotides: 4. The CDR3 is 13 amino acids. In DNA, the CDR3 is TGCAGCGTTGAGGGACAGGTAGGCAATGAGCAGTTCTTC. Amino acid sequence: CSVEGQVGNEQFF.

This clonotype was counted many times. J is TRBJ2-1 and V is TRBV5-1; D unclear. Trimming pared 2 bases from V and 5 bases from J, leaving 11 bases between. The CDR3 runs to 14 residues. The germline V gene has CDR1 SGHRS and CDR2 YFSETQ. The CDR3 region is CASSFSMGNNEQFF. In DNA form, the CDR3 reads TGCGCCAGCAGCTTTTCCATGGGCAACAATGAGCAGTTCTTC.

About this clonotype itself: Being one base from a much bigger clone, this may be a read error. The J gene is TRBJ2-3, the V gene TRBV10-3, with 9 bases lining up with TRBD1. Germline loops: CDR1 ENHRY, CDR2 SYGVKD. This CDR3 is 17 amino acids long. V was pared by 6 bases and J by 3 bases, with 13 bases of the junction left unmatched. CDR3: CAIRGFPPQGATDTQYF. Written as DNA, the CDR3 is TGTGCCATCAGAGGGTTCCCCCCACAGGGGGCGACAGATACGCAGTATTTT.

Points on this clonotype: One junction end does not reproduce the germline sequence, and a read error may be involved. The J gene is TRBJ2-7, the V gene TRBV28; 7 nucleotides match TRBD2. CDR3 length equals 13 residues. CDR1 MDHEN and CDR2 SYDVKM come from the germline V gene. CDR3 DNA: TGTGCCAGCAATTTAGCGGGCTCCTACGAGCAGTACTTC. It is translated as CASNLAGSYEQYF.

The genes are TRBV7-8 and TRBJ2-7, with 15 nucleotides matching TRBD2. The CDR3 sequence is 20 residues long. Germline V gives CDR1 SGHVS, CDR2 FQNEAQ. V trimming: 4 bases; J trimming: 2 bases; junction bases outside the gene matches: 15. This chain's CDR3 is CASSSRKPGTSGRLTYEQYF. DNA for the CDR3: TGTGCCAGCAGCTCCCGGAAGCCCGGGACTAGCGGGAGGCTCACCTACGAGCAGTACTTC.

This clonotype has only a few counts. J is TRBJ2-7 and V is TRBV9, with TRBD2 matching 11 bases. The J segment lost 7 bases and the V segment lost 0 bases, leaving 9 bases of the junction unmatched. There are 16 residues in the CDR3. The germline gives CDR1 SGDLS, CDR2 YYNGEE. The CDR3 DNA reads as TGTGCCAGCAGCGTAGAAATAGCGGGAGGGCCGAGGGAGCAGTACTTC. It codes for CASSVEIAGGPREQYF.

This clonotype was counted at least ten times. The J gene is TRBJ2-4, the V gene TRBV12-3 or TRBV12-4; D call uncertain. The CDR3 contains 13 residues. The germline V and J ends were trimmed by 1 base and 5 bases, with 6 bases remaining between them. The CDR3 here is CASSLGGENIQYF. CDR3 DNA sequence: TGTGCCAGCAGTTTAGGAGGAGAAAACATTCAGTACTTC.

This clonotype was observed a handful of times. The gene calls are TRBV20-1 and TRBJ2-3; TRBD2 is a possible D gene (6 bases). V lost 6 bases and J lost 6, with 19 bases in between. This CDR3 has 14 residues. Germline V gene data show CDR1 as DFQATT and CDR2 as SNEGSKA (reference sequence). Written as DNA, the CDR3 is TGCAGTGCGATCCTTGGGGGGTCTCAGGATACGCAGTATTTT. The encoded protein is CSAILGGSQDTQYF.

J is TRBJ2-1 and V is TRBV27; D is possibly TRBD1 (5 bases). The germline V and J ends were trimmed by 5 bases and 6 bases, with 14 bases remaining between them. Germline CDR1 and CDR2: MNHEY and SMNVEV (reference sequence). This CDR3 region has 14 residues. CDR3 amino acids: CASSPRQKSNEQFF. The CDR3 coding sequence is TGTGCCAGCAGTCCCCGACAGAAAAGCAATGAGCAGTTCTTC.

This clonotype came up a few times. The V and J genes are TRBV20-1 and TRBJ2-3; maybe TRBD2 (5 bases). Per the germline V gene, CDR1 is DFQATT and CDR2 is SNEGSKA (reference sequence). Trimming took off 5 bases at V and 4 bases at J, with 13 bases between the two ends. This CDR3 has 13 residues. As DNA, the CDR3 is TGCAGTGCTCTCGGACTTGGGGCAGATACGCAGTATTTT. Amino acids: CSALGLGADTQYF.

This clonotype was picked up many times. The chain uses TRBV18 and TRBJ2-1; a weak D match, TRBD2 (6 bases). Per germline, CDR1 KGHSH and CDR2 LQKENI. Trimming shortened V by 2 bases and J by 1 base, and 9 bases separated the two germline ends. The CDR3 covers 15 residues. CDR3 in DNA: TGTGCCAGCTCACCAGGGAGGCAGTCCTACAATGAGCAGTTCTTC. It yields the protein CASSPGRQSYNEQFF.

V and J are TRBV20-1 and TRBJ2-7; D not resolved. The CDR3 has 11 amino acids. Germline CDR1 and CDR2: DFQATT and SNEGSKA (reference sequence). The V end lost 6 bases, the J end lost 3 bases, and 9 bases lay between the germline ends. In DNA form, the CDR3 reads TGCAGTGCGAGCGCAAACTACGAGCAGTACTTC. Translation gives CSASANYEQYF.

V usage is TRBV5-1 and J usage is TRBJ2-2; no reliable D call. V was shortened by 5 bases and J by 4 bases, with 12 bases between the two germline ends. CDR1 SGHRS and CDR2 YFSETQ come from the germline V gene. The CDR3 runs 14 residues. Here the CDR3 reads CASSSGQITGELFF. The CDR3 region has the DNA TGCGCCAGCAGTTCCGGGCAGATCACCGGGGAGCTGTTTTTT.

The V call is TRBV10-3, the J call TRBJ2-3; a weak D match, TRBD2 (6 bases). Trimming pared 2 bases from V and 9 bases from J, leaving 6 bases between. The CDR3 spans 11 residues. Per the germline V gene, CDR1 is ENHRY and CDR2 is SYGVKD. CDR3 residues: CAISEGGTQYF. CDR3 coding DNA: TGTGCCATCAGTGAGGGGGGGACGCAGTATTTT.

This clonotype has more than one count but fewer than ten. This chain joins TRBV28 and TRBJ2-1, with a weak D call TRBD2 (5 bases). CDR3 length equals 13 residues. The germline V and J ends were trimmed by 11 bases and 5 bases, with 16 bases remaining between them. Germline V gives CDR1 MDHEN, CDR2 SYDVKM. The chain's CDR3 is CASRGIGDNEQFF. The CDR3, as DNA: TGTGCCTCCCGGGGAATTGGGGACAATGAGCAGTTCTTC.

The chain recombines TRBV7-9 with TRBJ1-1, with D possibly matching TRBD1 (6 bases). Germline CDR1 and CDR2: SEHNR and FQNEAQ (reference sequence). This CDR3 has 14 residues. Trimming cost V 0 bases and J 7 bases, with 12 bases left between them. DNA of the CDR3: TGTGCCAGCAGCTTAGCGCCATCAGGGGATGAAGCTTTCTTT. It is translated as CASSLAPSGDEAFF.

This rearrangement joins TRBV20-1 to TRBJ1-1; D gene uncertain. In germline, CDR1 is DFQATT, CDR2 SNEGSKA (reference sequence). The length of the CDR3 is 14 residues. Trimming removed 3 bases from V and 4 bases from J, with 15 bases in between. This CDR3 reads CSARRASRGTEAFF. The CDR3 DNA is TGCAGTGCTAGGCGGGCCTCTCGGGGCACTGAAGCTTTCTTT.

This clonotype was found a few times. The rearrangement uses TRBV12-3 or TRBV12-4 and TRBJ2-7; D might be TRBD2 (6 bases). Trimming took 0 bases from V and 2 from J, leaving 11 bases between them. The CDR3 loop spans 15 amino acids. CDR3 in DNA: TGTGCCAGCAGTTTAGCCCGGGACTTTACCTACGAGCAGTACTTC. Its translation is CASSLARDFTYEQYF.

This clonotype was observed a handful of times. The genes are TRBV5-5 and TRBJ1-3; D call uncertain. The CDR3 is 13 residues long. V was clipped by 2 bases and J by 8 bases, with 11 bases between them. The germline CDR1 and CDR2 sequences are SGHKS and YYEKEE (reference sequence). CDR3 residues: CASSFHYGDTIYF. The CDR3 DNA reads TGTGCCAGCAGCTTCCATTACGGAGACACCATATATTTT. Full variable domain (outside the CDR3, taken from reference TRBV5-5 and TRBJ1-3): DAGVTQSPTHLIKTRGQQVTLRCSPISGHKSVSWYQQVLGQGPQFIFQYYEKEERGRGNFPDRFSARQFPNYSSELNVNALLLGDSALYLCASSFHYGDTIYFGEGSWLTVV.